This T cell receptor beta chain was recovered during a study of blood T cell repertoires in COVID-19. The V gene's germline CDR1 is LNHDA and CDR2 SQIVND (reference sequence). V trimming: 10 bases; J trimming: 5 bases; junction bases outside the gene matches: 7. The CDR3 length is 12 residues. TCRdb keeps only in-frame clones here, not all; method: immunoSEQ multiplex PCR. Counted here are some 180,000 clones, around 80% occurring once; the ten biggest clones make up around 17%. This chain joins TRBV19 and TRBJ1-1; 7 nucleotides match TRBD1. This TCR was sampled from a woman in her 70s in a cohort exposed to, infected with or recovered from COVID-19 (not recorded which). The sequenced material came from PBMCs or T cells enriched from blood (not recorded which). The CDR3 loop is CATQQGRTEAFF. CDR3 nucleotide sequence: TGTGCCACCCAACAGGGGCGGACTGAAGCTTTCTTT. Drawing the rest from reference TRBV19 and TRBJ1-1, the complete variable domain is DGGITQSPKYLFRKEGQNVTLSCEQNLNHDAMYWYRQDPGQGLRLIYYSQIVNDFQKGDIAEGYSVSREKKESFPLTVTSAQKNPTAFYLCATQQGRTEAFFGQGTRLTVV.